This T cell receptor (beta chain) comes out of a study of T cell responses to AZD1222 COVID-19 vaccine. Here immunoSEQ multiplex PCR was the method, and the copy in TCRdb shows in-frame clones only, minus some. The table has 130,000 to 150,000 clones, roughly nine tenths seen once; the top ten hold 3% to 4%. The CDR3 has 16 amino acids. Germline assignment: CDR1 SGHNT and CDR2 YYREEE (reference sequence). V lost 1 base to trimming and J lost 6 bases, with 18 bases between them. This receptor was identified in an adult who received the AZD1222 COVID-19 vaccine. V and J are TRBV5-4 and TRBJ2-3; D may be TRBD2 (6 bases). Sequencing used peripheral blood, obtained 28 days after the second AZD1222 dose. CDR3 sequence (DNA): TGTGCCAGCAGCTTGCGCGGAGGGGCCTTCATTGATACGCAGTATTTT. This translates into CASSLRGGAFIDTQYF.